Presented here are 22 T cell receptor beta chains from one specimen sequenced in a study of T-cell reconstitution after alpha-beta-depleted transplantation in children. Unique molecular identifiers were incorporated when the TCRbeta library was constructed. TCRdb analysed the PCR reads with MiXCR anew, one entry per CDR3 protein. The sample shows a few hundred thousand distinct CDR3 sequences, about an eighth of them seen only once. Sequencing was performed on PBMCs, mostly from graft donor cells, taken 360 days after TCRalphabeta/CD19-depleted stem cell transplant. Receptors were obtained from a male patient aged 10 to 17 who had a stem cell transplant for acute myeloid leukemia, so the T cells may come from the graft donor.

This clonotype was counted ten times or more. V is TRBV24-1 and J is TRBJ2-1; 7 bases are shared with TRBD1. The CDR3 sequence is 16 residues long. The V gene end was trimmed by 3 bases and the J gene end by 6 bases; junction bases not matched to a gene: 10. Germline V gives CDR1 KGHDR, CDR2 SFDVKD. The CDR3 here is CATSDPSRDRSNEQFF. The CDR3 DNA follows: TGTGCCACCAGTGATCCGTCCCGGGACAGAAGCAATGAGCAGTTCTTC.

Many counts were recorded for this clonotype. V and J are TRBV10-3 and TRBJ2-6; tentatively, D is TRBD1 (5 bases). CDR3 length: 19 amino acids. CDR1 and CDR2 from the germline V gene are ENHRY and SYGVKD. Trimming cost V 2 bases and J 0 bases, with 17 bases left between them. In nucleotides, the CDR3 is TGTGCCATCAGTGAGATCAGGGTGCCCCCCAGCTCTGGGGCCAACGTCCTGACTTTC. It encodes CAISEIRVPPSSGANVLTF.

This clonotype was detected a few times. This sequence joins TRBV29-1 and TRBJ1-2; D is perhaps TRBD1 (6 bases). V was cut by 8 bases and J by 4 bases, with 17 bases left in between. The CDR3 runs to 13 residues. Germline V gene sequence: CDR1 SQVTM, CDR2 ANQGSEA. The chain's CDR3 is CSLTGQTGYGYTF. The CDR3 nucleotides are TGCAGCCTAACAGGGCAGACGGGCTATGGCTACACCTTC.

This clonotype was found a few times. The chain links TRBV7-3 to TRBJ2-2; possibly TRBD2 for D (5 bases). CDR1 is SGHTA, CDR2 FQGTGA, per germline. Trimming pared 5 bases from V and 4 bases from J, leaving 14 bases between. This CDR3 spans 15 amino acids. CDR3 sequence (DNA): TGTGCCAGCAGCCCACTAGTTCGGGGCACCGGGGAGCTGTTTTTT. This encodes CASSPLVRGTGELFF.

This clonotype was counted only a few times. The chain uses TRBV20-1 and TRBJ2-1; 8 nucleotides agree with TRBD2. V lost 3 bases, J lost 3 bases, and 4 bases stayed unmatched. Germline V CDR1 and CDR2: DFQATT, SNEGSKA (reference sequence). The CDR3 runs 14 residues. The CDR3, as DNA: TGCAGTGCTAGGGCACTAGCGGACTACAATGAGCAGTTCTTC. Amino acid sequence: CSARALADYNEQFF.

This clonotype has more than one count but fewer than ten. The rearrangement uses TRBV29-1 and TRBJ2-7, with 8 bases aligning to TRBD1. CDR3 size: 13 residues. J gave up 2 bases and V 2 bases, and 2 bases lay outside the gene matches. Germline V gene sequence: CDR1 SQVTM, CDR2 ANQGSEA. The CDR3 is CSVEPGGTYEQYF. As DNA, the CDR3 is TGCAGCGTTGAACCAGGGGGCACCTACGAGCAGTACTTC.

This clonotype has only a few counts. The rearrangement uses TRBV27 and TRBJ2-4; TRBD1 aligns across 7 bases. The germline V gene has CDR1 MNHEY and CDR2 SMNVEV (reference sequence). CDR3 length: 17 residues. Unmatched junction bases numbered 12, after V lost 5 bases and J lost 2 bases. The CDR3 sequence: CASSHTGDLESKNIQYF. CDR3 nucleotides: TGTGCCAGCAGTCATACAGGGGATTTAGAATCCAAAAACATTCAGTACTTC.

This clonotype was observed many times. The rearrangement uses TRBV4-2 and TRBJ2-7; a weak D match, TRBD1 (5 bases). With 2 bases removed from V and 9 bases from J, the gap between germline ends came to 17 bases. CDR3 size: 14 residues. CDR1 and CDR2 (germline): LGHNA, YNFKEQ. The CDR3 reads CASSQHLRQTAQYF. DNA of the CDR3: TGTGCCAGCAGCCAACATCTGAGACAGACCGCGCAGTACTTC.

The chain uses TRBV6-2 or TRBV6-3 and TRBJ2-7; 9 bases are a match to TRBD1. V dropped 7 bases and J dropped 0; count of bases not matched to a gene: 7. The CDR3 extends over 15 amino acids. Germline loops: CDR1 MNHEY, CDR2 SVGEGT. CDR3 sequence (DNA): TGTGCCAGCACCCGGGACAGGGACACCTCCTACGAGCAGTACTTC. This gives the protein CASTRDRDTSYEQYF.

The V call is TRBV4-3, the J call TRBJ1-2; no reliable D call. CDR3 length: 15 amino acids. Deletions cut 0 bases from V and 4 bases from J, with 12 bases between. Germline loops: CDR1 LGHNA, CDR2 YSLEER. CDR3 in DNA: TGCGCCAGCAGCCAAGAGGGAGAGGTTTTCTATGGCTACACCTTC. Translation gives CASSQEGEVFYGYTF.

The V and J genes are TRBV28 and TRBJ1-4; TRBD1 matches 11 bases. CDR1 MDHEN and CDR2 SYDVKM come from the germline V gene. This CDR3 has 15 amino acids. V was clipped by 3 bases and J by 7 bases; unmatched bases: 4. The CDR3 region is CASSFSGQGGEKLFF. The CDR3 nucleotides are TGTGCCAGCAGTTTTTCGGGACAGGGGGGTGAAAAACTGTTTTTT.

The chain couples TRBV3-1 to TRBJ2-1; D gene ambiguous. The V and J ends lost 1 base and 8 bases respectively, with 9 bases between them. The germline CDR1 and CDR2 sequences are LGHDT and YNNKEL (reference sequence). The CDR3 consists of 13 residues. The CDR3 loop reads CASSQVIMYEQFF. DNA of the CDR3: TGTGCCAGCAGCCAAGTTATAATGTATGAGCAGTTCTTC.

The sample holds many counts of this clonotype. The V gene is TRBV28, the J gene TRBJ2-7; 10 bases are a match to TRBD1. With 6 bases clipped from V and 7 bases from J, the junction kept 6 bases outside the gene matches. The CDR3 contains 13 residues. Per the germline V gene, CDR1 is MDHEN and CDR2 is SYDVKM. The CDR3 bases are TGTGCCAGCAGGGCTTGGGACAGGGGAGAGCAGTACTTC. It codes for CASRAWDRGEQYF.

The CDR3 DNA follows: TGTGCCAGCATGGGACAGGGGATCGTTTCACCCCTCCACTTT. This codes for CASMGQGIVSPLHF. V is TRBV25-1 and J is TRBJ1-6; 10 bases line up with TRBD1. This CDR3 contains 14 residues. The V gene's germline CDR1 is MGHDK and CDR2 SYGVNS. J was trimmed by 9 bases and V by 7 bases; bases with no gene match: 6.

The sample holds many counts of this clonotype. CDR3: CATTLAGAETQYF. DNA for the CDR3: TGTGCCACTACACTAGCGGGAGCAGAGACCCAGTACTTC. V usage is TRBV10-3 and J usage is TRBJ2-5; 11 bases are shared with TRBD2. Germline values: CDR1 ENHRY, CDR2 SYGVKD. J gave up 4 bases and V 10 bases, and 5 bases lay outside the gene matches. The CDR3 is 13 residues long.

V gene TRBV18 combines with J gene TRBJ2-3; D unresolved. The germline gives CDR1 KGHSH, CDR2 LQKENI. This CDR3 has 12 amino acids. Trimming took 2 bases from V and 6 from J, leaving 6 bases between them. CDR3 nucleotides: TGTGCCAGCTCACCATTTGACGATACGCAGTATTTT. It yields the protein CASSPFDDTQYF.

A few counts support this clonotype. The genes are TRBV7-3 and TRBJ2-1, with D uncertain. Deletions cut 5 bases from V and 4 bases from J, with 15 bases between. This CDR3 spans 15 amino acids. Looked up from germline, CDR1 is SGHTA and CDR2 is FQGTGA. The CDR3 DNA reads as TGTGCCAGCAGCCCCGACACACTTCTATACAATGAGCAGTTCTTC. Translated, it gives CASSPDTLLYNEQFF. The full variable domain, completed using reference TRBV7-3 and TRBJ2-1, is GAGVSQTPSNKVTEKGKYVELRCDPISGHTALYWYRQSLGQGPEFLIYFQGTGAADDSGLPNDRFFAVRPEGSVSTLKIQRTERGDSAVYLCASSPDTLLYNEQFFGPGTRLTVL.

Comments on this clonotype: Given a much more abundant clone one base away, this may be a read error. The chain joins TRBV20-1 to TRBJ2-3; 7 bases match TRBD1. Germline lookup yields CDR1 DFQATT and CDR2 SNEGSKA (reference sequence). V dropped 4 bases and J dropped 0; count of bases not matched to a gene: 1. The CDR3 runs 13 residues. The CDR3 DNA follows: TGCAGTGCTACGACAGGGAGCACAGATACGCAGTATTTT. It encodes CSATTGSTDTQYF.

This clonotype was seen at least ten times. This sequence joins TRBV7-9 and TRBJ2-1; 12 bases map to TRBD2. Per germline, CDR1 SEHNR and CDR2 FQNEAQ (reference sequence). With V trimmed by 4 bases and J by 0 bases, 1 base remained unmatched. The CDR3 runs to 16 residues. CDR3: CASSSTSGSSYNEQFF. DNA of the CDR3: TGTGCCAGCAGCTCGACTAGCGGGAGCTCCTACAATGAGCAGTTCTTC.

This clonotype was counted ten times or more. This chain connects TRBV7-2 to TRBJ2-2; 8 bases map to TRBD2. V lost 6 bases to trimming and J lost 1 base; unmatched junction nucleotides: 4. CDR1 is SGHTA, CDR2 FQGNSA, per germline. The CDR3 loop spans 15 amino acids. As DNA, the CDR3 is TGTGCCAGCAGTCTTAGCGGGAAGAACACCGGGGAGCTGTTTTTT. It translates to CASSLSGKNTGELFF.

This clonotype has a handful of counts. V is TRBV10-3 and J is TRBJ2-7; D gene unclear. Looked up from germline, CDR1 is ENHRY and CDR2 is SYGVKD. The ends were cut back, 0 bases at V and 7 bases at J, with 19 bases in the middle. This CDR3 is built from 16 residues. The CDR3 here is CAISESGRNPLREQYF. CDR3 sequence (DNA): TGTGCCATCAGTGAGTCGGGCCGAAATCCCTTACGGGAGCAGTACTTC.

In this sample, this clonotype turned up a few times. The CDR3 here is CASSRSGTGNKNIQYF. CDR3 nucleotide sequence: TGCGCCAGCAGCAGATCCGGGACAGGGAACAAAAACATTCAGTACTTC. The chain uses TRBV5-1 and TRBJ2-4; 9 bases match TRBD1. CDR3 length equals 16 residues. With V trimmed by 4 bases and J by 3 bases, 8 bases remained unmatched. Per germline, CDR1 SGHRS and CDR2 YFSETQ.